This passage covers 25 T cell receptor beta chains from one sample sequenced in a study of cytotoxic CD8 clonotypes in ibrutinib-treated CLL. The protocol was immunoSEQ multiplex PCR, while the TCRdb copy is restricted to in-frame clones and leaves out a portion. This sample carries more than 200,000 clones, around 70% of them seen once, and the ten largest clones take approximately 15%. The input for sequencing was PBMCs, taken after 24 months of ibrutinib treatment. The receptors were sampled from a human donor with chronic lymphocytic leukemia.

J is TRBJ2-3 and V is TRBV28; TRBD1 matches 10 bases. CDR1 is MDHEN and CDR2 is SYDVKM in the germline V gene. V trimming: 4 bases; J trimming: 4 bases; junction bases outside the gene matches: 8. CDR3 length: 16 residues. The CDR3 DNA follows: TGTGCCAGCAGTTACGCCGGGACAGGGGTGGCAGATACGCAGTATTTT. Amino acids: CASSYAGTGVADTQYF.

The sample holds many counts of this clone. The rearrangement uses TRBV11-2 and TRBJ1-2, with D perhaps matching TRBD1 (5 bases). Trimming removed 4 bases from V and 8 bases from J, with 14 bases in between. Germline loops: CDR1 SGHAT, CDR2 FQNNGV. The CDR3 contains 13 residues. The DNA for the CDR3 is TGTGCCAGCAGCTACGAGGGGCTCAGGGGCTACACCTTC. Protein product: CASSYEGLRGYTF.

Remarks on this clone: The sample carries other DNA sequences with the same CDR3. The chain employs TRBV5-1 and TRBJ2-3, with a possible D match to TRBD2 (5 bases). The V gene's germline CDR1 is SGHRS and CDR2 YFSETQ. Trimming took off 0 bases at V and 5 bases at J, with 10 bases between the two ends. The CDR3 has 14 amino acids. The CDR3 reads CASSLGLALDTQYF. CDR3 in DNA: TGCGCCAGCAGCTTGGGGCTAGCTCTAGATACGCAGTATTTT.

V usage is TRBV9 and J usage is TRBJ2-2; 12 bases are a match to TRBD2. Germline CDR1 SGDLS, CDR2 YYNGEE. The trim removed 2 bases at V and 5 bases at J, leaving 4 bases unmatched. CDR3 size: 16 residues. CDR3 nucleotide sequence: TGTGCCAGCAGCGTGCAGACTAGCGGGAGTACCGGGGAGCTGTTTTTT. It specifies CASSVQTSGSTGELFF.

The chain joins TRBV27 to TRBJ2-7, with 9 positions matching TRBD2. V lost 5 bases and J lost 5; bases outside the gene matches: 13. The CDR3 runs to 16 residues. Germline V lookup: CDR1 MNHEY, CDR2 SMNVEV (reference sequence). The CDR3 loop is CASSPEGGRVVHEQYF. The CDR3 DNA sequence: TGTGCCAGCAGTCCGGAGGGCGGGAGGGTAGTCCACGAGCAGTACTTC.

The rearrangement uses TRBV10-3 and TRBJ2-4; the D call may be TRBD1 or TRBD2 (6 bases each). Germline assignment: CDR1 ENHRY and CDR2 SYGVKD. Between the trimmed V and J ends, which lost 4 bases and 2 bases, there was a span of 15 bases. The CDR3 is 16 residues long. CDR3 amino acids: CAISGVGGGSKNIQYF. CDR3 bases: TGTGCCATCAGTGGAGTCGGGGGCGGTTCCAAAAACATTCAGTACTTC.

The V and J genes are TRBV4-2 and TRBJ2-2; D gene ambiguous. The germline CDR1 and CDR2 sequences are LGHNA and YNFKEQ. There are 13 residues in the CDR3. V was shortened by 8 bases and J by 3 bases, with 10 bases between the two germline ends. CDR3 in DNA: TGTGCCAGCTTGGGGTCCGACACCGGGGAGCTGTTTTTT. The encoded protein is CASLGSDTGELFF.

The J gene is TRBJ2-3, the V gene TRBV19, with D unresolved. The CDR3 covers 14 residues. Germline V gene data show CDR1 as LNHDA and CDR2 as SQIVND (reference sequence). Trimming left V 5 bases short and J 0 bases short, with 9 bases between. The CDR3 protein is CASSPSQSTDTQYF. In DNA, the CDR3 is TGTGCCAGTAGTCCTTCCCAGAGCACAGATACGCAGTATTTT.

The chain joins TRBV19 to TRBJ2-3, with TRBD2 identical over 8 bases. After removal of 5 bases from V and 14 bases from J, the junction contained 9 bases not matched to a gene. Germline V lookup: CDR1 LNHDA, CDR2 SQIVND (reference sequence). The CDR3 is 12 amino acids. CDR3 in DNA: TGTGCCAGTAGTCCTCAGCGGGAGAAAGTGTATTTT. It encodes CASSPQREKVYF.

The rearrangement joins TRBV11-2 to TRBJ1-1; possibly TRBD1 for D (5 bases). The CDR3 length is 11 residues. CDR1 and CDR2 from the germline V gene are SGHAT and FQNNGV. Trimming stripped 5 bases from V and 11 bases from J, with 12 bases between. The CDR3 protein is CASSPRGVAFF. CDR3 DNA sequence: TGTGCCAGCAGCCCCCGGGGGGTGGCTTTCTTT.

The chain joins TRBV6-4 to TRBJ2-7; 13 bases line up with TRBD2. Germline V gives CDR1 MRHNA, CDR2 SNTAGT. The V and J ends lost 7 bases and 2 bases, in that order; junction bases with no gene match: 5. The CDR3 extends over 15 amino acids. The chain's CDR3 is CASKRTSGSPYEQYF. The CDR3 nucleotides are TGTGCCAGCAAGAGGACTAGCGGGAGCCCCTACGAGCAGTACTTC.

The chain links TRBV6-5 to TRBJ2-1; D might be TRBD2 (5 bases). The CDR3 loop spans 14 amino acids. From germline, CDR1 is MNHEY and CDR2 SVGAGI. V lost 0 bases and J lost 3, with 6 bases in between. This CDR3 is CASSYSSGYNEQFF. CDR3 sequence (DNA): TGTGCCAGCAGTTACTCGAGCGGCTACAATGAGCAGTTCTTC.

The chain is built from TRBV5-1 and TRBJ2-3, with 7 positions matching TRBD1. CDR3 length: 16 residues. Germline-derived CDR1 and CDR2 are SGHRS and YFSETQ. The junction had 9 bases not matched to a gene; V was cut back by 5 bases and J by 0 bases. DNA for the CDR3: TGCGCCAGCAGTCCCCCCCAGACAGGGAGCACAGATACGCAGTATTTT. This translates into CASSPPQTGSTDTQYF.

This clone was counted a few times. The gene calls are TRBV28 and TRBJ1-5; no reliable D call. Germline CDR1 reads MDHEN; CDR2 reads SYDVKM. This CDR3 has 13 residues. The germline V and J ends were trimmed by 6 bases and 5 bases, with 11 bases remaining between them. The CDR3 sequence is CASSPGWYQPQHF. As DNA, the CDR3 is TGTGCCAGCAGCCCGGGGTGGTATCAGCCCCAGCATTTT.

The chain couples TRBV7-9 to TRBJ2-1; unclear D gene. The CDR3 loop spans 12 amino acids. Trimming took off 4 bases at V and 6 bases at J, with 7 bases between the two ends. Germline assignment: CDR1 SEHNR and CDR2 FQNEAQ (reference sequence). The CDR3 DNA reads TGTGCCAGCAGCTCCTCCCTCAATGAGCAGTTCTTC. Protein sequence: CASSSSLNEQFF. The whole variable domain, remainder taken from reference TRBV7-9 and TRBJ2-1, is DTGVSQNPRHKITKRGQNVTFRCDPISEHNRLYWYRQTLGQGPEFLTYFQNEAQLEKSRLLSDRFSAERPKGSFSTLEIQRTEQGDSAMYLCASSSSLNEQFFGPGTRLTVL.

This clone was picked up one time. The chain couples TRBV6-4 to TRBJ1-1; TRBD1 might be the D (5 bases). The CDR3 runs 13 residues. Germline loops: CDR1 MRHNA, CDR2 SNTAGT. V was shortened by 5 bases and J by 4 bases, with 11 bases between the two germline ends. CDR3 in DNA: TGTGCCAGCAGTTGGGGGGAAGGCACTGAAGCTTTCTTT. Translating gives CASSWGEGTEAFF.

This chain uses TRBV27 with TRBJ2-4, with D uncertain. The CDR3 extends over 15 amino acids. Germline V CDR1 and CDR2: MNHEY, SMNVEV (reference sequence). Deletions cut 5 bases from V and 1 base from J, with 12 bases between. The DNA for the CDR3 is TGTGCCAGCAGTGGTGACGGTTGGGCCAAAAACATTCAGTACTTC. Its protein is CASSGDGWAKNIQYF.

The chain uses TRBV2 and TRBJ2-5; 7 positions agree with TRBD1. The CDR3 loop spans 12 amino acids. Per germline, CDR1 SNHLY and CDR2 FYNNEI. V trimming: 7 bases; J trimming: 2 bases; junction bases outside the gene matches: 1. The CDR3 protein is CASKGQQETQYF. The CDR3 nucleotides read TGTGCCAGCAAGGGACAGCAAGAGACCCAGTACTTC.

This clone was seen a few times. The J gene is TRBJ1-2, the V gene TRBV15; 9 nucleotides agree with TRBD1. This CDR3 has 14 residues. The V gene end was trimmed by 5 bases and the J gene end by 3 bases; junction bases not matched to a gene: 4. The germline V gene encodes CDR1 LNHNV and CDR2 YYDKDF (reference sequence). The CDR3 nucleotides read TGTGCCACCAGCGGGAGGACAGGGGACTATGGCTACACCTTC. Amino acid sequence: CATSGRTGDYGYTF.

The V gene is TRBV19, the J gene TRBJ2-3; the match to TRBD2 covers 10 bases. The V gene end was trimmed by 5 bases and the J gene end by 2 bases; junction bases not matched to a gene: 4. Germline V gene lookup returns CDR1 LNHDA and CDR2 SQIVND (reference sequence). CDR3 size: 15 residues. CDR3 coding DNA: TGTGCCAGTAGTCCAGGACTAGCGGACACAGATACGCAGTATTTT. This encodes CASSPGLADTDTQYF.

The J gene is TRBJ2-7, the V gene TRBV7-3; TRBD1 or TRBD2 may be the D gene (5 bases each). Germline V gene sequence: CDR1 SGHTA, CDR2 FQGTGA. V was shortened by 2 bases and J by 6 bases, with 14 bases between the two germline ends. The CDR3 has 14 residues. The CDR3 is CASSLSGRDSEQYF. CDR3 coding DNA: TGTGCCAGCAGCTTATCGGGACGAGATAGCGAGCAGTACTTC. Supplemented by reference TRBV7-3 and TRBJ2-7, the full variable domain reads GAGVSQTPSNKVTEKGKYVELRCDPISGHTALYWYRQSLGQGPEFLIYFQGTGAADDSGLPNDRFFAVRPEGSVSTLKIQRTERGDSAVYLCASSLSGRDSEQYFGPGTRLTVT.

This chain connects TRBV6-6 to TRBJ2-4; TRBD2 matches 9 bases. Per germline, CDR1 MNHNY and CDR2 SVGAGI (reference sequence). Unmatched junction bases numbered 6, after V lost 5 bases and J lost 7 bases. The CDR3 consists of 14 residues. CDR3 sequence (DNA): TGTGCCAGCAGTCAGGTAGCGGGAGCGAACATTCAGTACTTC. This gives the protein CASSQVAGANIQYF.

This clone showed up just a few times. The chain couples TRBV28 to TRBJ2-1; the match to TRBD2 covers 7 bases. This CDR3 region has 15 residues. Losses at the gene ends were 3 bases for V and 6 bases for J; bases not matched to a gene: 8. Germline V CDR1 and CDR2: MDHEN, SYDVKM. CDR3 loop: CASSLYAGVGNEQFF. Here the CDR3 DNA reads TGTGCCAGCAGTTTGTATGCGGGAGTGGGCAATGAGCAGTTCTTC.

This clone was seen once. The rearrangement links TRBV5-1 to TRBJ2-5; TRBD2 matches 10 bases. The CDR3 extends over 15 amino acids. The germline CDR1 and CDR2 sequences are SGHRS and YFSETQ. The J segment lost 5 bases and the V segment lost 4 bases, leaving 8 bases of the junction unmatched. Written as DNA, the CDR3 is TGCGCCAGCAGCACGCTAGCGGGGGTCGGGGAGACCCAGTACTTC. Its protein is CASSTLAGVGETQYF.

The V and J genes are TRBV12-5 and TRBJ2-1; D is uncertain. In germline, CDR1 is LGHNT, CDR2 FRNRAP. The CDR3 covers 12 residues. The V end lost 5 bases, the J end lost 9 bases, and 11 bases lay between the germline ends. CDR3 amino acids: CASGAAQAEQFF. The CDR3 DNA reads as TGTGCTAGTGGTGCCGCTCAGGCTGAGCAGTTCTTC.